This T cell receptor (beta chain) was identified during a study of shared clonotypes between healthy human individuals. General study results and limits: Clonotype sharing across donors was expected to vary with sequencing depth. Genetic and exposure-history diversity was limited by the few donors.

The sample holds a few counts of this clone. Its antigen is not known. A junction end diverges from the germline sequence, so it may reflect a read error. The CDR3 covers 14 residues. The germline gives CDR1 SSHAT, CDR2 FNYEAQ (reference sequence). Per the study methods: ImmunoSEQ supplied junction-only sequences lacking quality scores, so filtering was different. TCRdb's table, derived via immunoSEQ multiplex PCR, lists solely in-frame clones and lacks some. V and J calls and clone size follow that table, whereas D and trimming were derived from the DNA. The top ten clones hold approximately 12% of a sample with some 470,000 clones, 76% of them seen once.

The sequencing sample was made of PBMCs. V is TRBV7-7 and J is TRBJ2-5; D not certain. The TCR was taken from a middle-aged woman in good health. Some clones in this sample may be carry-over from other donors' samples. The CDR3: CASSLLPTVETQYF. CDR3 nucleotide sequence: TGTGCTAGCAGCTTGCTGCCCACAGTGGAGACCCAGTACTTC.